This T cell receptor (beta chain) was recovered during a study of graft-versus-host responses after intestinal transplantation. As for the study in general: Tacrolimus and steroids were given for about three years to all recipients after anti-thymocyte globulin induction.

The V and J ends lost 5 bases and 1 base respectively, with 18 bases between them. This CDR3 has 17 amino acids. Germline V lookup: CDR1 LNHDA, CDR2 SQIVND (reference sequence). Only a few counts were recorded for this clone. The antigen is not known. Profiled with immunoSEQ multiplex PCR; TCRdb holds only in-frame clones, not every one. This sample has around 110,000 clones; roughly 90% occur once, and the top ten carry about 0.75%. Study-wide results and caveats: GvH clones detected in recipient marrow included some appearing first in ileum or blood. Circulating GvH clones peaking coincided with falling HvG clones soon after transplant. Patients who carried graft-donor T cell macrochimerism also had high graft-versus-host to host-versus-graft clonal ratios in their allografts.

The sequenced sample was unstimulated CD4+ T cells sorted from spleen or lymph node cells, obtained before transplant. This TCR was recovered from a human donor who was the organ donor for an intestinal transplant. The rearrangement links TRBV19 to TRBJ2-4; TRBD2 is a possible D gene (6 bases). The CDR3 coding sequence is TGTGCCAGTAGTCAACCCCGGACTCTAGCGGCCAAAAACATTCAGTACTTC. Translated, it gives CASSQPRTLAAKNIQYF.